The sequence of this T cell receptor (beta chain) was determined in a study of CD8 T cells in Susac syndrome. Random hexamers were used to reverse transcribe the RNA input (about 0.5 to 1 ug). The method of amplification for TCR beta CDR3 was immunoSEQ multiplex PCR, covering 54 Vbeta and 13 Jbeta. Via MiXCR, TCRdb re-called the immunoSEQ multiplex PCR reads, giving one row per CDR3 protein. In the table there are about 200,000 distinct CDR3 sequences, roughly 92% of which are singletons. The authors carried out high-throughput sequencing of TCR beta. They applied it to CD8+ and CD4+ T cells obtained from blood. Negative isolation yielded the CD8+ and CD4+ T cells, while FACS enriched the TEMRA cells. Germline lookup yields CDR1 MNHNS and CDR2 SASEGT. V lost 6 bases and J lost 4, with 12 bases in between. The CDR3 has 14 residues. Only a few counts were recorded for this clonotype.

The chain is built from TRBV6-1 and TRBJ1-4; no definite D call. Sequencing was carried out using CD4+ T cells from PBMCs. This receptor was obtained from a human donor in good health. The DNA of the CDR3 is TGTGCCAGCAGCCCACAAGGGCTTAATGAAAAACTGTTTTTT. Amino acids: CASSPQGLNEKLFF.